Below are 25 T cell receptor beta chains sequenced from a single sample in a study of immune evolution from preneoplasia to lung adenocarcinoma. The protocol was immunoSEQ multiplex PCR, while the TCRdb copy is restricted to in-frame clones and leaves out a portion. The sample includes roughly 3,700 clones, 70% to 80% of them seen just once. Sequenced sample: FFPE minimally invasive lung adenocarcinoma tissue. Source of these receptors: a person aged 55 to 79 with lung adenocarcinoma.

This clone has more than one count but fewer than ten. The V gene is TRBV11-3, the J gene TRBJ1-5, with D possibly matching TRBD1 (5 bases). Germline V gene data show CDR1 as SGHNT and CDR2 as YENEEA. Trimming stripped 0 bases from V and 6 bases from J, with 15 bases between. The CDR3 contains 16 residues. The CDR3 is CASSLDRGQVGQPQHF. DNA for the CDR3: TGTGCCAGCAGCTTAGATCGGGGCCAGGTCGGTCAGCCCCAGCATTTT.

The V and J genes are TRBV7-2 and TRBJ1-1, with 9 bases matching TRBD1. The CDR3 extends over 16 amino acids. After removal of 3 bases from V and 4 bases from J, the junction contained 9 bases not matched to a gene. The germline gives CDR1 SGHTA, CDR2 FQGNSA. CDR3 DNA: TGTGCCAGCAGCTTCGGGACAGGGTTGATGAGCACTGAAGCTTTCTTT. Protein: CASSFGTGLMSTEAFF.

In its sample, this clone was seen a few times. J is TRBJ1-2 and V is TRBV6-5, with TRBD1 as a possible D gene (6 bases). There are 13 residues in the CDR3. Per germline, CDR1 MNHEY and CDR2 SVGAGI. V was trimmed by 6 bases and J by 8 bases, leaving 16 bases between them. As DNA, the CDR3 is TGTGCCAGCAGCCGGGAAGGGGGTAGAGGCTACACCTTC. As protein: CASSREGGRGYTF.

This rearrangement joins TRBV2 to TRBJ2-5, with TRBD1 matching 8 bases. TRBJ2-7 matches the DNA end more closely, so the J call is doubtful. The CDR3 loop spans 14 amino acids. Germline assignment: CDR1 SNHLY and CDR2 FYNNEI. The CDR3 DNA reads as TGTGCCAGCAGAAACAGGGGGATGGGCTACGAGCAGTACTTC. This encodes CASRNRGMGYEQYF.

This clone was seen once. The V gene is TRBV2, the J gene TRBJ2-2, with D unclear. Germline CDR1 SNHLY, CDR2 FYNNEI. The CDR3 length is 14 residues. Trimming shortened V by 6 bases and J by 3 bases, and 11 bases separated the two germline ends. The CDR3 DNA reads TGTGCCAGCAGAGAGCGCGCGGACACCGGGGAGCTGTTTTTT. Its translation is CASRERADTGELFF. Together with reference TRBV2 and TRBJ2-2, the CDR3 gives the full variable domain: EPEVTQTPSHQVTQMGQEVILRCVPISNHLYFYWYRQILGQKVEFLVSFYNNEISEKSEIFDDQFSVERPDGSNFTLKIRSTKLEDSAMYFCASRERADTGELFFGEGSRLTVL.

This clone counts as large. The J gene is TRBJ2-3, the V gene TRBV9; 7 nucleotides line up with TRBD1. The germline gives CDR1 SGDLS, CDR2 YYNGEE. Trimming at V came to 2 bases and at J to 0 bases, leaving 9 bases not matched to a gene. The CDR3 has 17 amino acids. The CDR3: CASSVRSGTASTDTQYF. The CDR3 DNA sequence: TGTGCCAGCAGCGTCCGCTCGGGGACAGCAAGCACAGATACGCAGTATTTT.

This chain connects TRBV4-3 to TRBJ2-1; 7 nucleotides line up with TRBD2. CDR3 length equals 15 residues. Germline values: CDR1 LGHNA, CDR2 YSLEER. V shed 0 bases and J 7 bases; nucleotides not matched to a gene: 6. The CDR3: CASSQDSGLENEQFF. DNA for the CDR3: TGCGCCAGCAGCCAAGATTCAGGACTAGAGAATGAGCAGTTCTTC.

The chain couples TRBV10-2 to TRBJ2-1; D is unclear. From germline, CDR1 is WSHSY and CDR2 SAAADI. The CDR3 spans 14 residues. Trimming stripped 8 bases from V and 0 bases from J, with 11 bases between. CDR3 in amino acids: CASSDISSYNEQFF. As DNA, the CDR3 is TGCGCCAGCTCAGACATTTCCTCCTACAATGAGCAGTTCTTC.

The chain is built from TRBV7-9 and TRBJ2-7, with D possibly being TRBD1 (5 bases). Germline CDR1 and CDR2: SEHNR and FQNEAQ (reference sequence). Trimming stripped 3 bases from V and 0 bases from J, with 9 bases between. CDR3 length equals 14 residues. The CDR3 region has the DNA TGTGCCAGCAGCTTCGTTCAGGGCTCCTACGAGCAGTACTTC. As protein: CASSFVQGSYEQYF. The full variable domain, rest sourced from reference TRBV7-9 and TRBJ2-7, is DTGVSQNPRHKITKRGQNVTFRCDPISEHNRLYWYRQTLGQGPEFLTYFQNEAQLEKSRLLSDRFSAERPKGSFSTLEIQRTEQGDSAMYLCASSFVQGSYEQYFGPGTRLTVT.

This clone was observed a single time. The gene calls are TRBV27 and TRBJ2-3, with 12 nucleotides matching TRBD2. Germline values: CDR1 MNHEY, CDR2 SMNVEV (reference sequence). J was trimmed by 7 bases and V by 3 bases; bases with no gene match: 11. CDR3 length: 17 amino acids. The CDR3 coding sequence is TGTGCCAGCAGTTTGTTCCGACTAGCGGGAGCGAAGAATACGCAGTATTTT. It encodes CASSLFRLAGAKNTQYF.

The CDR3 nucleotides read TGTGCCAGCAGTCCCGGGACAGTGGGAGAAAAACTGTTTTTT. This gives the protein CASSPGTVGEKLFF. The V call is TRBV6-1, the J call TRBJ1-4, with 7 bases aligning to TRBD1. The germline V gene has CDR1 MNHNS and CDR2 SASEGT. With V trimmed by 5 bases and J by 8 bases, 8 bases remained unmatched. This CDR3 has 14 amino acids.

The chain is built from TRBV7-9 and TRBJ1-3; D is ambiguous. Germline V gives CDR1 SEHNR, CDR2 FQNEAQ (reference sequence). The CDR3 loop spans 14 amino acids. Trimming stripped 0 bases from V and 9 bases from J, with 12 bases between. The CDR3 protein is CASSLAWAEGTIYF. The CDR3 DNA is TGTGCCAGCAGCTTAGCGTGGGCAGAAGGCACCATATATTTT.

This clone was detected once. The rearrangement uses TRBV28 and TRBJ2-7; unclear D gene. Germline V gene data show CDR1 as MDHEN and CDR2 as SYDVKM. CDR3 size: 14 residues. V was cut by 5 bases and J by 3 bases, with 14 bases left in between. The CDR3 is CASSRVGNYYEQYF. The CDR3 nucleotides are TGTGCCAGCAGTCGAGTAGGGAATTACTACGAGCAGTACTTC.

CDR3: CASSLGQGANQPQHF. CDR3 DNA: TGTGCCAGCAGCCTGGGACAGGGGGCCAATCAGCCCCAGCATTTT. V is TRBV9 and J is TRBJ1-5; TRBD1 matches at 12 bases. V shed 4 bases and J 3 bases; nucleotides not matched to a gene: 2. In germline, CDR1 is SGDLS, CDR2 YYNGEE. The length of the CDR3 is 15 residues.

A word on this clone: This sample also contains other DNA sequences that code for the same CDR3. The V call is TRBV5-1, the J call TRBJ1-1; no definite D call. V was clipped by 0 bases and J by 2 bases, with 11 bases between them. Germline V lookup: CDR1 SGHRS, CDR2 YFSETQ. The CDR3 loop spans 15 amino acids. The CDR3 DNA reads TGCGCCAGCAGCTTGGACGGCAGGCCCAACACTGAAGCTTTCTTT. Translating gives CASSLDGRPNTEAFF.

In its sample, this clone ranks as large (0.1 to 1%). V is TRBV6-6 and J is TRBJ2-7, with 10 bases lining up with TRBD1. Germline CDR1 MNHNY, CDR2 SVGAGI (reference sequence). After removal of 6 bases from V and 6 bases from J, the junction contained 11 bases not matched to a gene. The CDR3 length is 15 residues. CDR3 DNA: TGTGCCAGCAGCGTTAACCGGGACAGGGGAGGCGAGCAGTACTTC. Amino acids: CASSVNRDRGGEQYF.

The genes are TRBV6-6 and TRBJ1-2, with D unclear. Looked up from germline, CDR1 is MNHNY and CDR2 is SVGAGI (reference sequence). The CDR3 covers 15 residues. The V and J ends lost 6 bases and 0 bases respectively, with 14 bases between them. CDR3 DNA sequence: TGTGCCAGCAGAAAAACTATTACGGCTAACTATGGCTACACCTTC. It specifies CASRKTITANYGYTF.

This clone was seen just once. The chain is built from TRBV28 and TRBJ2-5; 8 bases are shared with TRBD1. Germline CDR1 and CDR2: MDHEN and SYDVKM. The length of the CDR3 is 16 residues. V shed 10 bases, J shed 4 bases, and the junction held 17 bases outside the gene matches. CDR3 protein: CATNPPQGASGETQYF. The DNA for the CDR3 is TGTGCCACCAACCCCCCCCAGGGGGCAAGTGGAGAGACCCAGTACTTC.

The chain has TRBV28 and TRBJ2-4, with 7 bases that match TRBD1. V shed 5 bases and J 6 bases; nucleotides not matched to a gene: 4. Germline loops: CDR1 MDHEN, CDR2 SYDVKM. The CDR3 is made up of 13 amino acids. The CDR3: CASSLGQPNIQYF. CDR3 DNA: TGTGCCAGCAGTCTGGGACAGCCAAACATTCAGTACTTC. Full variable domain (outside the CDR3, taken from reference TRBV28 and TRBJ2-4): DVKVTQSSRYLVKRTGEKVFLECVQDMDHENMFWYRQDPGLGLRLIYFSYDVKMKEKGDIPEGYSVSREKKERFSLILESASTNQTSMYLCASSLGQPNIQYFGAGTRLSVL.

The rearrangement links TRBV12-2 to TRBJ2-2; TRBD2, the D gene given by the table, was not confirmed from the DNA. TRBV12-2 is classified as a pseudogene. This CDR3 has 16 residues. CDR3 DNA: TGTGCAAGTCGAACCGGGACTAGCGGGAACACCGGGGAGCTGTTTTTT. Translating it yields CASRTGTSGNTGELFF.

The chain recombines TRBV9 with TRBJ1-1; 10 bases fit TRBD1. In germline, CDR1 is SGDLS, CDR2 YYNGEE. The CDR3 loop spans 14 amino acids. Germline trimming cut 5 bases from V and 5 bases from J; bases unmatched to any gene: 6. This CDR3 is CASSPGQGFTEAFF. The DNA of the CDR3 is TGTGCCAGCAGTCCGGGACAGGGGTTTACTGAAGCTTTCTTT.

This chain uses TRBV29-1 with TRBJ2-3, with a weak D call TRBD2 (5 bases). CDR1 and CDR2 (germline): SQVTM, ANQGSEA. V was clipped by 1 base and J by 4 bases, with 12 bases between them. CDR3 size: 14 residues. CDR3 nucleotide sequence: TGCAGCGTTGAAGGGGTCCTGGGAGCAGATACGCAGTATTTT. This codes for CSVEGVLGADTQYF.

The chain combines TRBV5-1 with TRBJ2-6; D unresolved. The CDR3 has 12 amino acids. The germline CDR1 and CDR2 sequences are SGHRS and YFSETQ. Trimming shortened V by 3 bases and J by 2 bases, and 0 bases separated the two germline ends. CDR3 sequence (DNA): TGCGCCAGCAGCTCTGGGGCCAACGTCCTGACTTTC. Amino acids: CASSSGANVLTF. Together with reference TRBV5-1 and TRBJ2-6, the CDR3 gives the full variable domain: KAGVTQTPRYLIKTRGQQVTLSCSPISGHRSVSWYQQTPGQGLQFLFEYFSETQRNKGNFPGRFSGRQFSNSRSEMNVSTLELGDSALYLCASSSGANVLTFGAGSRLTVL.

The chain has TRBV5-4 and TRBJ1-2, with TRBD1 matching over 10 bases. The V gene end was trimmed by 0 bases and the J gene end by 4 bases; junction bases not matched to a gene: 9. The CDR3 runs 17 residues. The germline V gene encodes CDR1 SGHNT and CDR2 YYREEE (reference sequence). CDR3 DNA: TGTGCCAGCAGCTTGGCCTCCGGACAGGGGGTTGGCTATGGCTACACCTTC. Its protein product is CASSLASGQGVGYGYTF.

V and J are TRBV15 and TRBJ2-4, with D possibly being TRBD1 (6 bases). CDR1 is LNHNV, CDR2 YYDKDF, per germline (reference sequence). This CDR3 is 17 amino acids long. V was clipped by 3 bases and J by 0 bases, with 15 bases between them. The CDR3 DNA reads TGTGCCACCAGCAGTACACAGGGAGTTCTAGCCAAAAACATTCAGTACTTC. This translates into CATSSTQGVLAKNIQYF.